This passage covers 10 T cell receptor beta chains from one sample sequenced in a study of CD8+ T cells in alopecia areata listed by TCRdb under 2018. The method behind the library was the immunoSEQ multiplex PCR assay. To provide template for TCR sequencing, every sample had RNA extracted and reverse transcribed into cDNA. TCRdb provides this immuneACCESS table in a form limited to in-frame rearrangements. Some clones are lacking; in checked studies, under half of them reflect an unresolved V gene, and why the rest are absent is not known. The sample profile shows 180,000 or so clones; roughly 66% of them were found once. Jointly, the top ten make up roughly 11% of the sample. The time point tag for this specimen amounts to: baseline before oral tofacitinib. The source was CD8+ T cells sorted from blood, collected at week 0. The source is a human donor with alopecia areata.

This clone was counted a few times. This chain links TRBV5-1 with TRBJ2-1; the D call may be TRBD1 or TRBD2 (5 bases each). This CDR3 contains 12 residues. V lost 1 base and J lost 7, with 6 bases in between. Germline V gene data show CDR1 as SGHRS and CDR2 as YFSETQ. CDR3 nucleotides: TGCGCCAGCAGCTTGTGGGGGAATGAGCAGTTCTTC. Protein product: CASSLWGNEQFF.

This clone was counted only a few times. This chain uses TRBV30 with TRBJ1-2; D is uncertain. CDR3 length: 13 residues. CDR1 is GTSNPN and CDR2 is SVGIG in the germline V gene (reference sequence). Trimming left V 0 bases short and J 4 bases short, with 9 bases between. CDR3 protein: CAWSVSTVYGYTF. The CDR3 nucleotides are TGTGCCTGGAGTGTTAGCACGGTCTATGGCTACACCTTC.

This clone was recorded once. The chain joins TRBV6-5 to TRBJ1-1, with D uncertain. Germline CDR1 reads MNHEY; CDR2 reads SVGAGI. V gave up 6 bases and J gave up 7 bases, with 9 bases separating them. The CDR3 contains 11 residues. The CDR3, as DNA: TGTGCCAGCAGAACGGAACTTGAAGCTTTCTTT. Protein: CASRTELEAFF.

The chain carries TRBV7-2 and TRBJ1-2; D remains unclear. The CDR3 totals 14 residues. With 7 bases removed from V and 8 bases from J, the gap between germline ends came to 20 bases. From germline, CDR1 is SGHTA and CDR2 FQGNSA. The CDR3 is CASTAGGLPEGYTF. DNA of the CDR3: TGTGCCAGCACCGCAGGTGGTCTCCCCGAGGGCTACACCTTC.

The chain links TRBV9 to TRBJ2-7; no definite D call. Germline V gene data show CDR1 as SGDLS and CDR2 as YYNGEE. V lost 3 bases and J 4 bases, leaving 11 bases between the germline ends. The CDR3 is made up of 13 amino acids. The DNA for the CDR3 is TGTGCCAGCAGCGCCCGAGGTGGATACGAGCAGTACTTC. Translating gives CASSARGGYEQYF.

V and J are TRBV9 and TRBJ2-7, with D maybe TRBD1 (5 bases). Germline V gene data show CDR1 as SGDLS and CDR2 as YYNGEE. The V end was cut by 4 bases, the J end by 0 bases, with 11 bases between. The CDR3 covers 14 residues. In nucleotides, the CDR3 is TGTGCCAGCAGCTTTGACAGCGCCTCCTACGAGCAGTACTTC. Its translation is CASSFDSASYEQYF.

The CDR3 DNA reads TGTGCCTGGAGTAGACAGGGAACAGATACGCAGTATTTT. Encoded protein: CAWSRQGTDTQYF. The gene calls are TRBV30 and TRBJ2-3; 7 nucleotides align to TRBD1. CDR3 size: 13 residues. Trimming cost V 2 bases and J 3 bases; bases outside gene matches: 2. The germline V gene encodes CDR1 GTSNPN and CDR2 SVGIG (reference sequence).

This clone was detected once. This chain joins TRBV27 and TRBJ2-1; D assignment may be TRBD1 or TRBD2 (5 bases each). Germline V gene sequence: CDR1 MNHEY, CDR2 SMNVEV (reference sequence). This CDR3 contains 13 residues. V shed 10 bases and J shed 6 bases, with 16 bases lying between them. This chain's CDR3 is CATRDQPLNEQFF. The CDR3 nucleotides are TGTGCCACCCGGGACCAACCCCTCAATGAGCAGTTCTTC.

The chain has TRBV27 and TRBJ2-1; tentative D call: TRBD2 (5 bases). V lost 0 bases and J 9 bases, leaving 12 bases between the germline ends. The CDR3 consists of 14 residues. Germline values: CDR1 MNHEY, CDR2 SMNVEV (reference sequence). The CDR3 spells CASSLSASMVEQFF. CDR3 nucleotide sequence: TGTGCCAGCAGTTTATCGGCTAGCATGGTTGAGCAGTTCTTC.

This clone came up once. The chain couples TRBV15 to TRBJ2-2; the match to TRBD1 covers 9 bases. After removal of 3 bases from V and 4 bases from J, the junction contained 3 bases not matched to a gene. The CDR3 is 15 residues long. Germline values: CDR1 LNHNV, CDR2 YYDKDF (reference sequence). The CDR3 DNA reads as TGTGCCACCAGCAGTGACAGGGGGTTCACCGGGGAGCTGTTTTTT. Translating gives CATSSDRGFTGELFF.